The 28 T cell receptor beta chains below all came from one sample that was sequenced in a study of cytomegalovirus exposure and HLA in healthy donors (dated by TCRdb to about 2017). Receptor amplification or capture employed the immunoSEQ multiplex PCR assay. The multiplex PCR relied on a mix of 60 forward primers for TCR Vbeta segments and 13 reverse primers for TCR Jbeta segments. The table was pulled from immuneACCESS by TCRdb, which kept in-frame rearrangements only. Such tables lose some clones; where checked, under half of the loss comes from unresolved V genes, and the rest has no known cause. For this sample there are about 160,000 clones; 81% appear just once. 1.5% to 2% of the sample is in the top ten clones. Material for sequencing was PBMCs. The receptors come from a woman aged 18 to 35 in good health and CMV-seronegative.

The chain carries TRBV4-1 and TRBJ2-7, with TRBD1 matching 7 bases. Germline V CDR1 and CDR2: MGHRA, YSYEKL. V trimming: 4 bases; J trimming: 3 bases; junction bases outside the gene matches: 12. The length of the CDR3 is 16 residues. In DNA form, the CDR3 reads TGCGCCAGCAGCCTAAAATCCGGGACAGCATTCTACGAGCAGTACTTC. It translates to CASSLKSGTAFYEQYF.

This chain joins TRBV7-9 and TRBJ1-2, with 8 bases matching TRBD1. Germline values: CDR1 SEHNR, CDR2 FQNEAQ (reference sequence). This CDR3 region has 14 residues. V trimming: 4 bases; J trimming: 4 bases; junction bases outside the gene matches: 5. The CDR3 DNA reads TGTGCCAGCAGCTCCCGGACAGGGACCTATGGCTACACCTTC. This translates into CASSSRTGTYGYTF.

V usage is TRBV5-1 and J usage is TRBJ2-7; weak D call: TRBD2 (6 bases). CDR1 SGHRS and CDR2 YFSETQ come from the germline V gene. Trimming removed 4 bases at V and 0 bases at J, with 17 bases between. The length of the CDR3 is 16 residues. The CDR3 DNA follows: TGCGCCAGCAGCCGAATCGGGGGAGTCTCCTCCTACGAGCAGTACTTC. Encoded protein: CASSRIGGVSSYEQYF.

The chain couples TRBV28 to TRBJ1-5, with 9 nucleotides matching TRBD1. Germline assignment: CDR1 MDHEN and CDR2 SYDVKM. Germline trimming cut 7 bases from V and 1 base from J; bases unmatched to any gene: 8. There are 16 residues in the CDR3. In DNA form, the CDR3 reads TGTGCCAGCACCCCCCGGGGGACAGGGAGCAATCAGCCCCAGCATTTT. Translating it yields CASTPRGTGSNQPQHF.

The chain is built from TRBV5-1 and TRBJ1-1, with 10 positions matching TRBD1. This CDR3 has 17 amino acids. CDR1 is SGHRS and CDR2 is YFSETQ in the germline V gene. V was clipped by 3 bases and J by 5 bases; unmatched bases: 13. The CDR3 region is CASSWNAGTGDGTEAFF. The CDR3 nucleotides read TGCGCCAGCAGCTGGAATGCCGGGACAGGGGATGGGACTGAAGCTTTCTTT.

This clone occurred a few times. V is TRBV6-6 and J is TRBJ1-6; the D is unclear. The CDR3 is made up of 13 amino acids. Germline-derived CDR1 and CDR2 are MNHNY and SVGAGI (reference sequence). V shed 10 bases and J shed 8 bases, with 15 bases lying between them. CDR3 in DNA: TGTGCCACCCTGGAAGAGCGACATTCACCCCTCCACTTT. This gives the protein CATLEERHSPLHF.

The sample holds a few counts of this clone. The chain couples TRBV19 to TRBJ1-3; possibly TRBD1 for D (5 bases). The V gene lost 7 bases and the J gene lost 0 bases, with 13 bases spanning the gap. The germline CDR1 and CDR2 sequences are LNHDA and SQIVND (reference sequence). The CDR3 runs 15 residues. CDR3 in amino acids: CASTIGRGSGNTIYF. The CDR3 DNA follows: TGTGCCAGTACCATTGGAAGGGGCTCTGGAAACACCATATATTTT. Looking up the rest from reference TRBV19 and TRBJ1-3 gives the full variable domain: DGGITQSPKYLFRKEGQNVTLSCEQNLNHDAMYWYRQDPGQGLRLIYYSQIVNDFQKGDIAEGYSVSREKKESFPLTVTSAQKNPTAFYLCASTIGRGSGNTIYFGEGSWLTVV.

This chain links TRBV14 with TRBJ1-6; D is unclear. This CDR3 is 15 amino acids long. V lost 4 bases and J lost 7, with 14 bases in between. Germline V gene data show CDR1 as SGHDN and CDR2 as FVKESK. The CDR3 region is CASSPNRGYNSPLHF. The CDR3, as DNA: TGTGCCAGCAGCCCAAATCGAGGATACAATTCACCCCTCCACTTT.

This clone was observed a few times. The chain recombines TRBV7-6 with TRBJ1-1; TRBD1 agrees at 8 bases. J was trimmed by 4 bases and V by 5 bases; bases with no gene match: 0. The CDR3 has 12 amino acids. Per germline, CDR1 SGHVS and CDR2 FNYEAQ. In nucleotides, the CDR3 is TGTGCCAGCAGCGACAGGGGCACTGAAGCTTTCTTT. Residues: CASSDRGTEAFF.

This chain joins TRBV19 and TRBJ1-6; D may be TRBD1 (6 bases). This CDR3 contains 16 residues. Germline CDR1 reads LNHDA; CDR2 reads SQIVND (reference sequence). The V and J ends lost 2 bases and 9 bases respectively, with 17 bases between them. The CDR3 bases are TGTGCCAGTAGTATATACCCGACAGGAACTTTTTCACCCCTCCACTTT. It codes for CASSIYPTGTFSPLHF.

The chain uses TRBV6-5 and TRBJ2-7; 7 bases match TRBD2. The V gene's germline CDR1 is MNHEY and CDR2 SVGAGI. The CDR3 runs 12 residues. Unmatched junction bases numbered 3, after V lost 6 bases and J lost 4 bases. CDR3: CASRGTIYEQYF. DNA of the CDR3: TGTGCCAGCAGGGGGACTATTTACGAGCAGTACTTC.

The rearrangement uses TRBV28 and TRBJ1-5; D gene uncertain. Germline loops: CDR1 MDHEN, CDR2 SYDVKM. V lost 5 bases to trimming and J lost 1 base, with 18 bases between them. The CDR3 totals 17 residues. For the CDR3, the DNA is TGTGCCAGCAGTCCGGTATTTCCTGCCCTCAGCAATCAGCCCCAGCATTTT. Amino acids: CASSPVFPALSNQPQHF.

The chain carries TRBV18 and TRBJ2-1; maybe TRBD2 (5 bases). The CDR3 has 15 amino acids. Trimming cost V 6 bases and J 3 bases, with 15 bases left between them. Per germline, CDR1 KGHSH and CDR2 LQKENI. CDR3 in DNA: TGTGCCAGCTCGTACTATCCCCGGGGCTACAATGAGCAGTTCTTC. Its protein is CASSYYPRGYNEQFF.

The V and J genes are TRBV7-9 and TRBJ2-3; 11 bases are a match to TRBD1. Per germline, CDR1 SEHNR and CDR2 FQNEAQ (reference sequence). V lost 5 bases to trimming and J lost 4 bases; unmatched junction nucleotides: 5. The CDR3 is 15 residues long. CDR3 sequence (DNA): TGTGCCAGCAGCATCGGACAGGGGGCGGCAGATACGCAGTATTTT. This sequence encodes CASSIGQGAADTQYF.

The V gene is TRBV5-8, the J gene TRBJ2-7; a possible D gene is TRBD1 (6 bases). This CDR3 has 15 amino acids. Germline V gene lookup returns CDR1 SGHTS and CDR2 YDEGEE. Trimming stripped 2 bases from V and 1 base from J, with 13 bases between. In DNA form, the CDR3 reads TGTGCCAGCAGCTTCCCAGGGGTGCTATCCTACGAGCAGTACTTC. As protein: CASSFPGVLSYEQYF.

Concerning this clone itself: The same CDR3 is also encoded by other DNA sequences in this sample. The chain links TRBV5-4 to TRBJ2-3; 8 bases agree with TRBD2. J lost 5 bases, V lost 0 bases, and 2 bases had no gene match. Germline loops: CDR1 SGHNT, CDR2 YYREEE (reference sequence). The CDR3 runs 14 residues. As DNA, the CDR3 is TGTGCCAGCAGCTTGGGTCTAGCGGGAGATACGCAGTATTTT. It translates to CASSLGLAGDTQYF.

The chain links TRBV19 to TRBJ2-3; the D gene is possibly TRBD2 (6 bases). V lost 1 base and J 3 bases, leaving 11 bases between the germline ends. The CDR3 covers 15 residues. Germline loops: CDR1 LNHDA, CDR2 SQIVND (reference sequence). The CDR3 sequence is CASSIGRGGTDTQYF. CDR3 nucleotide sequence: TGTGCCAGTAGTATAGGGCGGGGAGGAACAGATACGCAGTATTTT. Looking up the rest from reference TRBV19 and TRBJ2-3 gives the full variable domain: DGGITQSPKYLFRKEGQNVTLSCEQNLNHDAMYWYRQDPGQGLRLIYYSQIVNDFQKGDIAEGYSVSREKKESFPLTVTSAQKNPTAFYLCASSIGRGGTDTQYFGPGTRLTVL.

The CDR3 here is CASSSTARENTEAFF. The CDR3, as DNA: TGTGCCAGCAGCTCCACAGCGAGGGAAAACACTGAAGCTTTCTTT. The rearrangement uses TRBV9 and TRBJ1-1, with D hard to call. The CDR3 is 15 residues long. V lost 4 bases and J lost 2, with 15 bases in between. CDR1 SGDLS and CDR2 YYNGEE come from the germline V gene.

This chain links TRBV19 with TRBJ1-4; maybe TRBD1 (5 bases). V gave up 10 bases and J gave up 7 bases, with 25 bases separating them. The CDR3 is made up of 16 amino acids. CDR1 and CDR2 (germline): LNHDA, SQIVND (reference sequence). The CDR3 DNA reads TGTGCCACCAACGACGGAGGGGCGCGGTCTCCTGAAAAACTGTTTTTT. Protein sequence: CATNDGGARSPEKLFF.

The rearrangement links TRBV4-1 to TRBJ1-1; D remains ambiguous. From germline, CDR1 is MGHRA and CDR2 YSYEKL. This CDR3 is built from 12 residues. Trimming took 0 bases from V and 6 from J, leaving 5 bases between them. The CDR3 DNA is TGCGCCAGCAGCCAAGACGGGTCTGAAGCTTTCTTT. It encodes CASSQDGSEAFF.

V is TRBV11-3 and J is TRBJ1-5; 8 bases fit TRBD1. Trimming removed 8 bases from V and 6 bases from J; junction bases left unmatched: 3. The length of the CDR3 is 12 residues. Per germline, CDR1 SGHNT and CDR2 YENEEA. The CDR3 DNA is TGTGCCAGCGGACAGGGCGCTCAGCCCCAGCATTTT. Translating gives CASGQGAQPQHF.

The chain recombines TRBV6-5 with TRBJ2-2; D may be TRBD1 (6 bases). CDR3 size: 15 residues. The V end was cut by 2 bases, the J end by 2 bases, with 9 bases between. Per germline, CDR1 MNHEY and CDR2 SVGAGI. Here the CDR3 reads CASSYDRSNTGELFF. CDR3 nucleotides: TGTGCCAGCAGTTACGACAGGAGTAACACCGGGGAGCTGTTTTTT.

J is TRBJ2-5 and V is TRBV25-1, with 7 bases lining up with TRBD2. With V trimmed by 7 bases and J by 5 bases, 10 bases remained unmatched. The germline V gene encodes CDR1 MGHDK and CDR2 SYGVNS. CDR3 length equals 14 residues. CDR3 in amino acids: CASTPRAGAETQYF. Written as DNA, the CDR3 is TGTGCCAGCACCCCCCGGGCGGGAGCGGAGACCCAGTACTTC.

This clone occurred a few times. This chain links TRBV7-9 with TRBJ2-1, with D uncertain. The V and J ends lost 4 bases and 8 bases respectively, with 9 bases between them. Germline loops: CDR1 SEHNR, CDR2 FQNEAQ (reference sequence). This CDR3 contains 12 residues. In nucleotides, the CDR3 is TGTGCCAGCAGCTCAACTCGGGATGAGCAGTTCTTC. The encoded protein is CASSSTRDEQFF.

The genes are TRBV9 and TRBJ1-4; the match to TRBD1 covers 8 bases. CDR1 and CDR2 (germline): SGDLS, YYNGEE. V lost 4 bases, J lost 0 bases, and 11 bases stayed unmatched. The CDR3 totals 18 residues. CDR3 DNA sequence: TGTGCCAGCAGCCTAAGGGACAGGACCTACGCAACTAATGAAAAACTGTTTTTT. Protein product: CASSLRDRTYATNEKLFF. The variable domain in full, with the rest retrieved from reference TRBV9 and TRBJ1-4, is DSGVTQTPKHLITATGQRVTLRCSPRSGDLSVYWYQQSLDQGLQFLIQYYNGEERAKGNILERFSAQQFPDLHSELNLSSLELGDSALYFCASSLRDRTYATNEKLFFGSGTQLSVL.

This clone has a handful of counts. The rearrangement links TRBV6-5 to TRBJ2-7; 8 nucleotides match TRBD1. Germline CDR1 MNHEY, CDR2 SVGAGI. CDR3 length equals 14 residues. The V gene end was trimmed by 6 bases and the J gene end by 3 bases; junction bases not matched to a gene: 7. The CDR3 spells CASSRQGRLYEQYF. The CDR3 DNA reads as TGTGCCAGCAGCAGACAGGGGAGACTCTACGAGCAGTACTTC.

CDR3 nucleotide sequence: TGTGCCAGCAGCGTAGCTACGGGCCAGGGAGGCCCAGATACGCAGTATTTT. Protein sequence: CASSVATGQGGPDTQYF. V is TRBV9 and J is TRBJ2-3, with D perhaps TRBD2 (6 bases). CDR3 length: 17 residues. V dropped 0 bases and J dropped 4 bases, with 18 bases sitting between them. Germline values: CDR1 SGDLS, CDR2 YYNGEE.

The V and J genes are TRBV5-5 and TRBJ2-3, with TRBD2 as a possible D gene (5 bases). Looked up from germline, CDR1 is SGHKS and CDR2 is YYEKEE (reference sequence). V lost 2 bases and J lost 0, with 13 bases in between. CDR3 length: 16 amino acids. Here the CDR3 DNA reads TGTGCCAGCAGCTTTGGGCTAGCCGTTAGCACAGATACGCAGTATTTT. Amino acid sequence: CASSFGLAVSTDTQYF. Looking up the rest from reference TRBV5-5 and TRBJ2-3 gives the full variable domain: DAGVTQSPTHLIKTRGQQVTLRCSPISGHKSVSWYQQVLGQGPQFIFQYYEKEERGRGNFPDRFSARQFPNYSSELNVNALLLGDSALYLCASSFGLAVSTDTQYFGPGTRLTVL.